The 19 T cell receptor beta chains in this list originate from one sample, sequenced in a study of shared clonotypes between healthy human individuals. Only in-frame clones appear in the TCRdb table, and some are missing; sequencing was by immunoSEQ multiplex PCR. Of under 85,000 clones in the sample, about 61% were seen once. Sample: memory CD8+ T cells sorted from blood. Subset in this sample: CD45RO+ cells pooled with CCR7-negative TemRA cells. The receptor source for this set is a young man in good health.

The V gene is TRBV28, the J gene TRBJ1-2, with TRBD1 as a possible D gene (5 bases). Germline-derived CDR1 and CDR2 are MDHEN and SYDVKM. The CDR3 is 13 residues long. Trimming took off 5 bases at V and 4 bases at J, with 11 bases between the two ends. The CDR3 DNA reads as TGTGCCAGCAGTCCCGGTAGGGGCTATGGCTACACCTTC. This sequence encodes CASSPGRGYGYTF.

This clone was counted between two and nine times. The rearrangement uses TRBV28 and TRBJ2-7; D unclear. Trimming cost V 11 bases and J 3 bases, with 11 bases left between them. Germline loops: CDR1 MDHEN, CDR2 SYDVKM. The CDR3 has 11 amino acids. CDR3 protein: CAAASLYEQYF. The CDR3 nucleotides read TGTGCCGCCGCCAGCCTCTACGAGCAGTACTTC.

The chain links TRBV2 to TRBJ2-7, with D tentatively TRBD1 (6 bases). V lost 5 bases, J lost 3 bases, and 11 bases lay in between. This CDR3 has 13 residues. CDR1 and CDR2 (germline): SNHLY, FYNNEI. The CDR3 loop reads CASSTGFSYEQYF. The DNA for the CDR3 is TGTGCCAGCAGTACAGGGTTTAGCTACGAGCAGTACTTC.

The chain couples TRBV27 to TRBJ2-7; TRBD2 agrees at 10 bases. Germline V gives CDR1 MNHEY, CDR2 SMNVEV (reference sequence). V shed 6 bases and J 4 bases; nucleotides not matched to a gene: 12. CDR3 length equals 16 residues. The CDR3 DNA reads TGTGCCAGCAGCACGATTGAGGGACTAGCGCAATACGAGCAGTACTTC. Residues: CASSTIEGLAQYEQYF.

The V call is TRBV7-8, the J call TRBJ2-7; the match to TRBD2 covers 14 bases. The CDR3 totals 19 residues. Germline-derived CDR1 and CDR2 are SGHVS and FQNEAQ. The V segment lost 5 bases and the J segment 4 bases; nucleotides outside the gene matches: 16. CDR3 DNA: TGTGCCAGCAGCCTCTTTCCGATTGGGACTAGCGGGAGCGATTACGAGCAGTACTTC. It specifies CASSLFPIGTSGSDYEQYF.

V gene TRBV6-1 combines with J gene TRBJ2-7; tentatively, D is TRBD1 (6 bases). The germline V gene encodes CDR1 MNHNS and CDR2 SASEGT. The V end lost 2 bases, the J end lost 3 bases, and 11 bases lay between the germline ends. This CDR3 region has 14 residues. The CDR3: CASSEFGRGYEQYF. For the CDR3, the DNA is TGTGCCAGCAGTGAATTTGGCAGGGGCTACGAGCAGTACTTC.

CDR3 nucleotide sequence: TGTGCCAGCAGTGAATTAGGCGGTCGTCAAGAGACCCAGTACTTC. This gives the protein CASSELGGRQETQYF. The chain uses TRBV6-1 and TRBJ2-5, with D unclear. The CDR3 sequence is 15 residues long. The ends were cut back, 2 bases at V and 2 bases at J, with 12 bases in the middle. The germline CDR1 and CDR2 sequences are MNHNS and SASEGT.

The chain uses TRBV27 and TRBJ2-7; D is possibly TRBD1 or TRBD2 (6 bases each). Per the germline V gene, CDR1 is MNHEY and CDR2 is SMNVEV (reference sequence). The CDR3 contains 14 residues. The ends were cut back, 8 bases at V and 4 bases at J, with 18 bases in the middle. CDR3 sequence (DNA): TGTGCCAGCGGACCCGGGGGCATAGGATACGAGCAGTACTTC. This translates into CASGPGGIGYEQYF.

This clone was observed a few times. The chain employs TRBV9 and TRBJ1-3; 12 bases are shared with TRBD1. Germline values: CDR1 SGDLS, CDR2 YYNGEE. Unmatched junction bases numbered 7, after V lost 0 bases and J lost 12 bases. The CDR3 totals 15 residues. CDR3 DNA: TGTGCCAGCAGCGTAGAGGGACAGGGGGCCGGCGGCATATATTTT. It translates to CASSVEGQGAGGIYF.

CDR3 DNA sequence: TGTGCCAGCTGGAGCGGGAGGGGTGGTGGAGATACGCAGTATTTT. It translates to CASWSGRGGGDTQYF. The rearrangement links TRBV27 to TRBJ2-3; 10 bases match TRBD2. Germline CDR1 and CDR2: MNHEY and SMNVEV (reference sequence). Trimming removed 8 bases from V and 5 bases from J; junction bases left unmatched: 10. The CDR3 is 15 residues long.

On this clone itself: The likely explanation is a read error, given a far larger clone one base away. Additional DNA sequences in this sample encode the identical CDR3. The rearrangement uses TRBV28 and TRBJ2-7; D perhaps matches TRBD1 (6 bases). Trimming pared 6 bases from V and 0 bases from J, leaving 15 bases between. This CDR3 contains 15 residues. Germline V CDR1 and CDR2: MDHEN, SYDVKM. CDR3 region: CASSLEGDSSYEQYF. As DNA, the CDR3 is TGTGCCAGCAGCTTAGAGGGGGATAGCTCCTACGAGCAGTACTTC.

J is TRBJ2-5 and V is TRBV2; no clear D gene. The J call could be wrong; TRBJ2-7 is a better fit for the DNA end. The CDR3 extends over 13 amino acids. Germline V gives CDR1 SNHLY, CDR2 FYNNEI. The CDR3 spells CASSESNYGEQYF. CDR3 nucleotides: TGTGCCAGCAGTGAATCGAATTACGGCGAGCAGTACTTC.

This sequence joins TRBV9 and TRBJ1-2; D is possibly TRBD1 (5 bases). The CDR3 runs 15 residues. Trimming pared 0 bases from V and 8 bases from J, leaving 17 bases between. From germline, CDR1 is SGDLS and CDR2 YYNGEE. The CDR3 sequence is CASSVAPDGRQGYTF. DNA for the CDR3: TGTGCCAGCAGCGTAGCCCCGGACGGGAGACAGGGCTACACCTTC.

The genes are TRBV7-9 and TRBJ1-2, with D unclear. Per the germline V gene, CDR1 is SEHNR and CDR2 is FQNEAQ (reference sequence). The V end was cut by 5 bases, the J end by 6 bases, with 13 bases between. CDR3 length: 13 residues. In DNA form, the CDR3 reads TGTGCCAGCAGCCACGGGGTTATCAATGGCTACACCTTC. Amino acids: CASSHGVINGYTF.

This sequence joins TRBV6-5 and TRBJ2-2, with D possibly being TRBD2 (5 bases). Germline lookup yields CDR1 MNHEY and CDR2 SVGAGI. The length of the CDR3 is 14 residues. V shed 6 bases and J shed 7 bases, with 15 bases lying between them. CDR3 sequence: CASSPTAEGGELFF. The CDR3 DNA sequence: TGTGCCAGCAGCCCCACCGCCGAGGGCGGGGAGCTGTTTTTT.

The genes are TRBV4-1 and TRBJ2-5; perhaps D is TRBD1 or TRBD2 (5 bases each). The CDR3 sequence is 14 residues long. Germline V CDR1 and CDR2: MGHRA, YSYEKL. Trimming stripped 1 base from V and 1 base from J, with 7 bases between. CDR3 bases: TGCGCCAGCAGCCAAGGAGGGGTCCAAGAGACCCAGTACTTC. The encoded protein is CASSQGGVQETQYF.

The chain combines TRBV6-6 with TRBJ1-2; D is ambiguous. CDR3 length: 15 residues. The ends were cut back, 5 bases at V and 1 base at J, with 14 bases in the middle. CDR1 is MNHNY and CDR2 is SVGAGI in the germline V gene (reference sequence). CDR3 amino acids: CASSVVGVNNYGYTF. Written as DNA, the CDR3 is TGTGCCAGCAGTGTTGTGGGCGTAAATAACTATGGCTACACCTTC.

The rearrangement links TRBV7-9 to TRBJ2-1, with D hard to call. Germline V gives CDR1 SEHNR, CDR2 FQNEAQ (reference sequence). V was shortened by 6 bases and J by 4 bases, with 13 bases between the two germline ends. The CDR3 totals 14 residues. This CDR3 reads CASRFPATYNEQFF. The CDR3 nucleotides are TGTGCCAGCAGGTTCCCAGCGACGTACAATGAGCAGTTCTTC.

There are a few counts of this clone. The CDR3 reads CASSTEAVEQFF. In DNA, the CDR3 is TGTGCCAGCAGCACGGAAGCGGTTGAGCAGTTCTTC. The rearrangement links TRBV5-5 to TRBJ2-1; D perhaps matches TRBD2 (5 bases). The germline V gene encodes CDR1 SGHKS and CDR2 YYEKEE (reference sequence). V shed 4 bases and J shed 9 bases, with 11 bases lying between them. CDR3 size: 12 residues.